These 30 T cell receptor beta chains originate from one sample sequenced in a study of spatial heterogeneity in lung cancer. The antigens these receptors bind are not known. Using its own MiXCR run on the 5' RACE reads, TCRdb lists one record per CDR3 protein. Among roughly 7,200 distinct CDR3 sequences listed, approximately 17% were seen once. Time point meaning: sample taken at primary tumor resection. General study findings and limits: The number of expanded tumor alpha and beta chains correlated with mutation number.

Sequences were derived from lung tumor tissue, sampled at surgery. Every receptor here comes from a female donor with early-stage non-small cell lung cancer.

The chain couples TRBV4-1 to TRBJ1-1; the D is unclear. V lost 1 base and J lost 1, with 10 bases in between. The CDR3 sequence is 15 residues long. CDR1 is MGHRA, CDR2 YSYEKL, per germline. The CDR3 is CASSQVFRPNTEAFF. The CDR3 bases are TGCGCCAGCAGCCAAGTCTTCAGGCCGAACACTGAAGCTTTCTTT.

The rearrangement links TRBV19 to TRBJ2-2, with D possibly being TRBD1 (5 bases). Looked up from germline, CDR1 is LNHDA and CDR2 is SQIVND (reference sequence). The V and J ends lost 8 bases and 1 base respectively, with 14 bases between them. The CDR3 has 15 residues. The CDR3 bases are TGTGCCAGTCAGGATGGGGCAAGGAACACCGGGGAGCTGTTTTTT. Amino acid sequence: CASQDGARNTGELFF.

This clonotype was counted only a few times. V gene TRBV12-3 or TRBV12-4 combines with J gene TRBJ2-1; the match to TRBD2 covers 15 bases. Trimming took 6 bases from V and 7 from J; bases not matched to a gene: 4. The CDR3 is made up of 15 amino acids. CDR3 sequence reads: CASRAGTSGGNEQFF. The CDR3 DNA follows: TGTGCCAGCAGAGCCGGGACTAGCGGGGGGAATGAGCAGTTCTTC.

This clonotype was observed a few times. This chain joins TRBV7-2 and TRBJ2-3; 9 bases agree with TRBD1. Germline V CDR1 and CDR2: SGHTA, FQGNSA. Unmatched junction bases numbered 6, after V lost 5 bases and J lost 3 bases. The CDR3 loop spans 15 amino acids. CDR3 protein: CASSRGQGWTDTQYF. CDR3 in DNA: TGTGCCAGCAGCCGAGGACAGGGGTGGACAGATACGCAGTATTTT.

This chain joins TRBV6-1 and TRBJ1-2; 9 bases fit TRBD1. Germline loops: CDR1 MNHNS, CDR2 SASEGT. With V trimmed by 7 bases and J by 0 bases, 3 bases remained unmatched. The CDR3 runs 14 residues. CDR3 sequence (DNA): TGTGCCAGCATGGGGACAGGGACTAACTATGGCTACACCTTC. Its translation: CASMGTGTNYGYTF.

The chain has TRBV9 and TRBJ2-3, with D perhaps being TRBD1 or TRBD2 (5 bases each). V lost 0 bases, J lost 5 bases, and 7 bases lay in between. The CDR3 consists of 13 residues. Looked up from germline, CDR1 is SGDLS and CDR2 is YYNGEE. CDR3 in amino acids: CASSVGGGDTQYF. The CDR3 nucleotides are TGTGCCAGCAGCGTAGGTGGGGGAGATACGCAGTATTTT.

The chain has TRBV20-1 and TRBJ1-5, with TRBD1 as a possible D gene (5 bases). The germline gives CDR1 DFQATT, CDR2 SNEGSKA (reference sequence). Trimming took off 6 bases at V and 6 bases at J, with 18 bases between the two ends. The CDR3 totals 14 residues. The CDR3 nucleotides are TGCAGTGCCCTGGGACTGAGTAGGGGTCAGCCCCAGCATTTT. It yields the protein CSALGLSRGQPQHF.

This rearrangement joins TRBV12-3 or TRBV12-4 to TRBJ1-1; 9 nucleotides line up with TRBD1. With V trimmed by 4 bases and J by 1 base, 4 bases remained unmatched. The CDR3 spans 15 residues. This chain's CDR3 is CASSSGQGWNTEAFF. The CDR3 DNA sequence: TGTGCCAGCAGTTCGGGACAGGGTTGGAACACTGAAGCTTTCTTT.

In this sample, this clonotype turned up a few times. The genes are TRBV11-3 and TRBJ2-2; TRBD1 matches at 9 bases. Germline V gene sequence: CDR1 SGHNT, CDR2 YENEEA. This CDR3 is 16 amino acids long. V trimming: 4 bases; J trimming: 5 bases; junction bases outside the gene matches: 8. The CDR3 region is CASSSTGGRGTGELFF. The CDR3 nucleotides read TGTGCCAGCAGCTCCACAGGGGGCAGAGGGACCGGGGAGCTGTTTTTT.

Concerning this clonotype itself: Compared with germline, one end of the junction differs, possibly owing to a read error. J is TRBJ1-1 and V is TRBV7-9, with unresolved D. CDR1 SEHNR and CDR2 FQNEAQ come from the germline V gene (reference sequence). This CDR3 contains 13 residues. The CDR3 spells CANSPPGLTEAFF. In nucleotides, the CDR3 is TGTGCCAACAGCCCTCCGGGGTTAACTGAAGCTTTCTTT. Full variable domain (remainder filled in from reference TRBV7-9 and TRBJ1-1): DTGVSQNPRHKITKRGQNVTFRCDPISEHNRLYWYRQTLGQGPEFLTYFQNEAQLEKSRLLSDRFSAERPKGSFSTLEIQRTEQGDSAMYLCANSPPGLTEAFFGQGTRLTVV.

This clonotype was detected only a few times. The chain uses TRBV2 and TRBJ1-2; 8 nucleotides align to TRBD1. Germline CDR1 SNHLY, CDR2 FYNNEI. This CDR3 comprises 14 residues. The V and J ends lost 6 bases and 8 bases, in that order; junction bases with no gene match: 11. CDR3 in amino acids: CASRLMDRVGGYTF. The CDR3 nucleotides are TGTGCCAGCAGACTAATGGACAGGGTAGGCGGCTACACCTTC.

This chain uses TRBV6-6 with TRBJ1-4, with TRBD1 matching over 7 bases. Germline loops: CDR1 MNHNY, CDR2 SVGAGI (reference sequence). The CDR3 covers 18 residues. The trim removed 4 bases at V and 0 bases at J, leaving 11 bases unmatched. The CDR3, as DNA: TGTGCCAGCAGTTCGAGTAAGGGGGCAGAGTCAACTAATGAAAAACTGTTTTTT. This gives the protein CASSSSKGAESTNEKLFF.

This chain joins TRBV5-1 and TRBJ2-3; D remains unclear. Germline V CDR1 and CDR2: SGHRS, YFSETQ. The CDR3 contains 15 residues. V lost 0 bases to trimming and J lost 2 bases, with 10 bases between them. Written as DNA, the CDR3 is TGCGCCAGCAGCTTGGCCGGCCAGATCACAGATACGCAGTATTTT. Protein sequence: CASSLAGQITDTQYF.

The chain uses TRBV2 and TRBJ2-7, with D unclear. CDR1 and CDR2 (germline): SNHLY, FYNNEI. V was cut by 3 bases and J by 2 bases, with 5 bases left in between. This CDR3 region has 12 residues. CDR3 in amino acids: CASSEWAYEQYF. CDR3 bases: TGTGCCAGCAGTGAGTGGGCCTACGAGCAGTACTTC.

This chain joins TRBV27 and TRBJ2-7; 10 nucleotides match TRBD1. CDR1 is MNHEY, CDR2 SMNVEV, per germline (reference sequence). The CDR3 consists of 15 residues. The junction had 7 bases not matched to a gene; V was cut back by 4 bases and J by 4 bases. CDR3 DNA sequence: TGTGCCAGCAGTTGGGAGGGACAGGGGATGTACGAGCAGTACTTC. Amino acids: CASSWEGQGMYEQYF.

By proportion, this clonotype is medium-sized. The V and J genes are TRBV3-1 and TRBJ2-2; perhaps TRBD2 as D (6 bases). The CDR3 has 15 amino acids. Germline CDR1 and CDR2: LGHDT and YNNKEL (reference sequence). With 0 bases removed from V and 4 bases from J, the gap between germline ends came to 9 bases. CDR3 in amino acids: CASSQEGLPTGELFF. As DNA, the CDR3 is TGTGCCAGCAGCCAAGAGGGACTCCCCACCGGGGAGCTGTTTTTT.

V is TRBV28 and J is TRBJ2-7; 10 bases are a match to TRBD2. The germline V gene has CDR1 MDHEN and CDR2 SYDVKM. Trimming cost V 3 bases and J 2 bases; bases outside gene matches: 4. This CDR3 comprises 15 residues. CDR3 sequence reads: CASSFTSGETYEQYF. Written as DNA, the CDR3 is TGTGCCAGCAGTTTTACTAGCGGGGAAACCTACGAGCAGTACTTC.

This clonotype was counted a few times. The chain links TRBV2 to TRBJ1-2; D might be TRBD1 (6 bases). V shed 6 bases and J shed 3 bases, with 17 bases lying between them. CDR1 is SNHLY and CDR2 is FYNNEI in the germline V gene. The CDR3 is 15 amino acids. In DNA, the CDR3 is TGTGCCAGCAGCCGGGACACCCGAAAAGACTATGGCTACACCTTC. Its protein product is CASSRDTRKDYGYTF.

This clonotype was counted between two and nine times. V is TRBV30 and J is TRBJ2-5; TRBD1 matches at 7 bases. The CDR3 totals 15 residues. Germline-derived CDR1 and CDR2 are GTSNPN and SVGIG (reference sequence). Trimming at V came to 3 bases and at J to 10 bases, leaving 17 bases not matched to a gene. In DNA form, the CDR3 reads TGTGCCTGGAGAGGGCGGATGAAGGGGGCTCACGGCCAGTACTTC. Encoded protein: CAWRGRMKGAHGQYF.

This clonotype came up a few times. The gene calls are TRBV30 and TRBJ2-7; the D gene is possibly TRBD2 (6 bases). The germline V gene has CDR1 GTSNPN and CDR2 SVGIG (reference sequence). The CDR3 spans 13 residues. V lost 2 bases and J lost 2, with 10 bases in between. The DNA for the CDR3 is TGTGCCTGGAGTTCGGGGGTGGCCTACGAGCAGTACTTC. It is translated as CAWSSGVAYEQYF.

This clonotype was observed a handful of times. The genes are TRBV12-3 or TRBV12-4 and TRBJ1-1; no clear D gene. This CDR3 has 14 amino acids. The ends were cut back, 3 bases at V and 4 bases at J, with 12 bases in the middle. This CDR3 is CASSLEGWGTEAFF. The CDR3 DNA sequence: TGTGCCAGCAGTTTGGAAGGGTGGGGCACTGAAGCTTTCTTT.

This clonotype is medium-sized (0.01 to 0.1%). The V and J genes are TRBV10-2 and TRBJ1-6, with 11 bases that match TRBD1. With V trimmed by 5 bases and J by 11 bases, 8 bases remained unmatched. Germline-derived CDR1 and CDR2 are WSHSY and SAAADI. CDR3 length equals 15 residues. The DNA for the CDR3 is TGCGCCAGCAGTCCCCGGGACAGGGGGTTGGCACCCCTCCACTTT. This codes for CASSPRDRGLAPLHF.

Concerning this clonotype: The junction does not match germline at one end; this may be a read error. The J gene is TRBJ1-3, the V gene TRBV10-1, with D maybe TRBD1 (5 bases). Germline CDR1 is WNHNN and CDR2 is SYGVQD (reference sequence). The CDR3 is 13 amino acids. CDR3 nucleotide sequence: TGCGCCGGCAGCCGGGACTTCGGGAACACCATATATTTT. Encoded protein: CAGSRDFGNTIYF.

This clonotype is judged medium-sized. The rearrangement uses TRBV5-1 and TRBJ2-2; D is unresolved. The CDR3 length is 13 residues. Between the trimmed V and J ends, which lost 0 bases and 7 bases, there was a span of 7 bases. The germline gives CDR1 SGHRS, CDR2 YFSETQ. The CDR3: CASSLVVVGELFF. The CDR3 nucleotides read TGCGCCAGCAGCTTGGTGGTCGTCGGGGAGCTGTTTTTT.

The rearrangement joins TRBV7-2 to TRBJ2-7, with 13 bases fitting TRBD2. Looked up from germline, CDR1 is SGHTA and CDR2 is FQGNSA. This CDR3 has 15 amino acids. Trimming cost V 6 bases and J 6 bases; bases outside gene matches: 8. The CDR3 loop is CASSRTSGGLSEQYF. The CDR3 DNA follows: TGTGCCAGCAGTCGGACTAGCGGGGGCCTCTCCGAGCAGTACTTC.

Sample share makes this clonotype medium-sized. In DNA form, the CDR3 reads TGCGCCAGCGGGCCTGGGGGGATTAGCACAGATACGCAGTATTTT. This codes for CASGPGGISTDTQYF. The chain links TRBV5-1 to TRBJ2-3; D may be TRBD2 (6 bases). In germline, CDR1 is SGHRS, CDR2 YFSETQ. CDR3 size: 15 residues. V lost 7 bases and J lost 0, with 15 bases in between.

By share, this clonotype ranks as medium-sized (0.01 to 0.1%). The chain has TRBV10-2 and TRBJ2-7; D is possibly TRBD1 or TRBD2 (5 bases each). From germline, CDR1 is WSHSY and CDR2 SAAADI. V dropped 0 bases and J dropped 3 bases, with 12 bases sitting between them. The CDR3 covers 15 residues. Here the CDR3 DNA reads TGCGCCAGCAGTGAGTCGCTCTGGGGGAACTACGAGCAGTACTTC. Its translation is CASSESLWGNYEQYF.

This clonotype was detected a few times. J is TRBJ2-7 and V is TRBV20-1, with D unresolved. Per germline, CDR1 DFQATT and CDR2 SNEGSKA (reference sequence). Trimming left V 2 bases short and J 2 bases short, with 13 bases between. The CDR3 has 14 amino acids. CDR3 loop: CSARSETRPYEQYF. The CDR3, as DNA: TGCAGTGCTAGATCTGAGACCCGACCCTACGAGCAGTACTTC.

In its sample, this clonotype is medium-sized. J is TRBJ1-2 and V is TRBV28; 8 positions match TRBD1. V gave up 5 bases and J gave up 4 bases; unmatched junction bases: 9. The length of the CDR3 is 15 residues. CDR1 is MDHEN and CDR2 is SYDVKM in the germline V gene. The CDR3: CASSPGQGSLYGYTF. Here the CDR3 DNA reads TGTGCCAGCAGTCCCGGACAGGGATCGCTCTATGGCTACACCTTC.

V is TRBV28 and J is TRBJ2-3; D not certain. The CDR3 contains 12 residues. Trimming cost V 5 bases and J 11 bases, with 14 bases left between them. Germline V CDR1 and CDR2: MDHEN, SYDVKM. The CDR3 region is CASSLVQKGQYF. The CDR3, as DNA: TGTGCCAGCAGTCTTGTCCAAAAGGGGCAGTATTTT.